This T cell receptor beta chain was obtained from a study of blood T cell repertoires in COVID-19. About the study: PBMCs, B-cell-depleted T cells, or T cells were the source of the cDNA or gDNA that made up the material.

The CDR3 is 14 amino acids. After removal of 5 bases from V and 6 bases from J, the junction contained 7 bases not matched to a gene. CDR1 is SGHTA, CDR2 FQGNSA, per germline. This clone came up once. Original analysis: Reference gene primers were amplified, and this amplification served to estimate nucleated cell counts. TCRdb's copy holds only in-frame clones and misses some; the assay was immunoSEQ multiplex PCR. V and J calls plus clone size are reproduced from that table; the DNA served to infer D and trimming. This sample has 65,000 or so clones; 65% to 85% occur once, and the top ten carry about 6.4%.

The sample consisted of peripheral blood. The source of this sequence is a woman aged 45-60 years with active or convalescent COVID-19. The chain recombines TRBV7-2 with TRBJ2-1; 7 nucleotides agree with TRBD2. The CDR3 spells CASSPQRGPNEQFF. For the CDR3, the DNA is TGTGCCAGCAGCCCTCAGCGGGGCCCCAATGAGCAGTTCTTC.